The 20 T cell receptor beta chains below come from one sample, sequenced in a study of graft-versus-host responses after intestinal transplantation. The plating included around 200,000 irradiated, violet-dye-labeled stimulator cells together with around 200,000 CFSE-labeled responder cells. The protocol was immunoSEQ multiplex PCR, while the TCRdb copy is restricted to in-frame clones and leaves out a portion. Of about 12,000 clones in the sample, about 30% were seen once. This sample comprised alloreactive CD8+ T cells from a mixed lymphocyte reaction culture, obtained before intestinal transplant. Noted subset: CFSE-low proliferating T cells sorted from roughly 6-day pre-transplant mixed lymphocyte reaction (GvH or HvG direction). Receptors originate from a human patient who received an intestinal transplant.

This chain uses TRBV9 with TRBJ2-7; 8 bases are a match to TRBD2. The length of the CDR3 is 12 residues. The junction had 3 bases not matched to a gene; V was cut back by 4 bases and J by 6 bases. Germline CDR1 reads SGDLS; CDR2 reads YYNGEE. Here the CDR3 reads CASSPGLAEQYF. CDR3 nucleotides: TGTGCCAGCAGCCCCGGACTAGCCGAGCAGTACTTC.

The chain carries TRBV5-2 and TRBJ2-1. TRBV5-2 is a recognized pseudogene. The CDR3 loop spans 15 amino acids. CDR3 loop: CASSQEWVSYNEQFF. The CDR3 DNA is TGCGCCAGCAGCCAAGAATGGGTTTCCTACAATGAGCAGTTCTTC.

This clone was counted a few times. The V and J genes are TRBV5-4 and TRBJ1-2, with 8 positions matching TRBD1. J lost 4 bases, V lost 0 bases, and 8 bases had no gene match. The CDR3 spans 16 residues. CDR1 is SGHNT, CDR2 YYREEE, per germline (reference sequence). Written as DNA, the CDR3 is TGTGCCAGCAGCTTGGTTCCCAGGGGGCGCATCTATGGCTACACCTTC. Amino acids: CASSLVPRGRIYGYTF.

By share, this clone counts as medium-sized (0.01 to 0.1%). This chain links TRBV7-8 with TRBJ1-5; D perhaps matches TRBD1 (5 bases). This CDR3 is built from 13 residues. The V gene's germline CDR1 is SGHVS and CDR2 FQNEAQ. V was trimmed by 1 base and J by 6 bases, leaving 7 bases between them. DNA of the CDR3: TGTGCCAGCAGCTTAGGGGGGGGTCAGCCCCAGCATTTT. Translated: CASSLGGGQPQHF.

This chain links TRBV9 with TRBJ2-2, with D tentatively TRBD1 or TRBD2 (5 bases each). The CDR3 is 16 amino acids. Germline values: CDR1 SGDLS, CDR2 YYNGEE. Trimming removed 3 bases at V and 5 bases at J, with 17 bases between. CDR3 DNA sequence: TGTGCCAGCAGCGCCGGGGCCCAGCAAAGGACCGGGGAGCTGTTTTTT. Protein product: CASSAGAQQRTGELFF.

This chain's CDR3 is CASSVETSGRASYNEQFF. CDR3 nucleotides: TGTGCCAGCAGCGTAGAGACTAGCGGGAGAGCTAGCTACAATGAGCAGTTCTTC. The chain couples TRBV9 to TRBJ2-1; TRBD2 aligns across 12 bases. This CDR3 has 18 residues. Germline V lookup: CDR1 SGDLS, CDR2 YYNGEE. The V segment lost 0 bases and the J segment 3 bases; nucleotides outside the gene matches: 7.

This clone is termed medium-sized. The chain joins TRBV5-1 to TRBJ1-1, with D unresolved. CDR1 and CDR2 from the germline V gene are SGHRS and YFSETQ. Trimming took 3 bases from V and 7 from J, leaving 16 bases between them. The CDR3 covers 14 residues. CDR3 in DNA: TGCGCCAGCAGCTCAGAATCGGGCGCTCGTGAAGCTTTCTTT. This codes for CASSSESGAREAFF.

V usage is TRBV6-1 and J usage is TRBJ2-7, with 10 positions matching TRBD2. The CDR3 runs 15 residues. Germline V gives CDR1 MNHNS, CDR2 SASEGT. The V gene end was trimmed by 5 bases and the J gene end by 2 bases; junction bases not matched to a gene: 6. CDR3 sequence reads: CASSPSGSAAYEQYF. The CDR3 DNA reads as TGTGCCAGCAGTCCTAGCGGGAGTGCCGCCTACGAGCAGTACTTC.

This clone was observed once. This chain uses TRBV7-3 with TRBJ2-1; a weak D match, TRBD2 (6 bases). Trimming removed 1 base at V and 14 bases at J, with 15 bases between. Germline CDR1 SGHTA, CDR2 FQGTGA. The CDR3 has 13 residues. CDR3 nucleotide sequence: TGTGCCAGCAGCTTAAATGGGGCTAGCGAAGAGTTCTTC. It specifies CASSLNGASEEFF.

V usage is TRBV11-2 and J usage is TRBJ2-3; the D gene could be TRBD1 or TRBD2 (5 bases each). V lost 3 bases and J 2 bases, leaving 18 bases between the germline ends. From germline, CDR1 is SGHAT and CDR2 FQNNGV. The CDR3 has 17 residues. CDR3 nucleotide sequence: TGTGCCAGCAGCTTTGACTTGGGACCAGCCTACACAGATACGCAGTATTTT. Translating gives CASSFDLGPAYTDTQYF.

A note on this clone: A read error may account for a junction end that differs from germline. CDR3 nucleotide sequence: TGTGCCAGCAGTTACTCGAACGAACTTGAAGCTTTCTTT. Translation gives CASSYSNELEAFF. The rearrangement links TRBV10-3 to TRBJ1-1, with D unresolved. The CDR3 runs to 13 residues. The germline V gene has CDR1 ENHRY and CDR2 SYGVKD.

The V call is TRBV27, the J call TRBJ2-5; D might be TRBD1 (6 bases). The germline V gene encodes CDR1 MNHEY and CDR2 SMNVEV (reference sequence). V lost 1 base and J 1 base, leaving 10 bases between the germline ends. The CDR3 extends over 15 amino acids. CDR3 sequence (DNA): TGTGCCAGCAGTTTATGGGCAGGGGTCCAAGAGACCCAGTACTTC. Encoded protein: CASSLWAGVQETQYF.

This rearrangement joins TRBV7-2 to TRBJ2-7; the D gene is possibly TRBD2 (5 bases). The germline V gene has CDR1 SGHTA and CDR2 FQGNSA. V was cut by 3 bases and J by 4 bases, with 13 bases left in between. The CDR3 covers 14 residues. CDR3 in amino acids: CASSFTGMGYEQYF. CDR3 in DNA: TGTGCCAGCAGCTTTACCGGGATGGGTTACGAGCAGTACTTC.

This clone was picked up one time. The V and J genes are TRBV19 and TRBJ2-5; TRBD1 agrees at 11 bases. V trimming: 6 bases; J trimming: 5 bases; junction bases outside the gene matches: 2. The CDR3 has 13 residues. Germline V gene data show CDR1 as LNHDA and CDR2 as SQIVND (reference sequence). The DNA for the CDR3 is TGTGCCAGTAGCGGGGACAGGGGGGAGACCCAGTACTTC. This sequence encodes CASSGDRGETQYF.

This chain links TRBV6-5 with TRBJ2-1; no clear D gene. The CDR3 covers 13 residues. V was cut by 0 bases and J by 5 bases, with 5 bases left in between. Germline loops: CDR1 MNHEY, CDR2 SVGAGI. CDR3 amino acids: CASSYSPNNEQFF. In DNA form, the CDR3 reads TGTGCCAGCAGTTACTCACCCAACAATGAGCAGTTCTTC.

This clone was seen a few times. V gene TRBV19 combines with J gene TRBJ2-3; no clear D. Germline V gives CDR1 LNHDA, CDR2 SQIVND (reference sequence). The length of the CDR3 is 17 residues. V was pared by 4 bases and J by 0 bases, with 17 bases between. CDR3 sequence: CASSTPGLGSSTDTQYF. CDR3 nucleotide sequence: TGTGCCAGTAGTACCCCGGGCCTAGGATCTAGCACAGATACGCAGTATTTT.

V is TRBV5-1 and J is TRBJ2-7, with D tentatively TRBD2 (6 bases). The CDR3 consists of 14 residues. Germline CDR1 is SGHRS and CDR2 is YFSETQ. Trimming took off 6 bases at V and 2 bases at J, with 15 bases between the two ends. The CDR3 nucleotides are TGCGCCAGCACCATGTGGCTAGCGACCTACGAGCAGTACTTC. The encoded protein is CASTMWLATYEQYF.

The chain has TRBV11-2 and TRBJ2-1, with a weak D call TRBD1 (6 bases). CDR1 is SGHAT and CDR2 is FQNNGV in the germline V gene. The CDR3 runs to 16 residues. The ends were cut back, 5 bases at V and 0 bases at J, with 14 bases in the middle. The CDR3 is CASSPPQGISYNEQFF. The CDR3 DNA is TGTGCCAGCAGCCCACCCCAGGGGATCTCCTACAATGAGCAGTTCTTC.

This rearrangement joins TRBV21-1 to TRBJ1-5. TRBV21-1 counts as a pseudogene. CDR3 length equals 15 residues. CDR3 amino acids: CASSKVRGAVQPQHF. CDR3 in DNA: TGTGCCAGCAGCAAAGTACGGGGGGCGGTTCAGCCCCAGCATTTT.

The rearrangement joins TRBV4-1 to TRBJ2-6; D uncertain. The CDR3 consists of 16 residues. CDR1 MGHRA and CDR2 YSYEKL come from the germline V gene. The ends were cut back, 4 bases at V and 5 bases at J, with 15 bases in the middle. CDR3 region: CASSRANLRRANVLTF. DNA of the CDR3: TGCGCCAGCAGCCGGGCCAACCTTAGACGGGCCAACGTCCTGACTTTC.